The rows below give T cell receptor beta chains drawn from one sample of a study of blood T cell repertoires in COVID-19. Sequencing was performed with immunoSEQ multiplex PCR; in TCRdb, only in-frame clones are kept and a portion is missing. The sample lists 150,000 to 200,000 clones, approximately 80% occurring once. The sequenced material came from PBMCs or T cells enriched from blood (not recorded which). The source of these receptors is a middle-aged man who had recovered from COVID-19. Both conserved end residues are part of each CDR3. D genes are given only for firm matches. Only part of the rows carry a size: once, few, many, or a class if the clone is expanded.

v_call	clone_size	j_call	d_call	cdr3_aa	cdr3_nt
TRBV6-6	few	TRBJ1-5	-	CASSPTRRQERSRNQPQHF	TGTGCCAGCAGTCCCACTCGTCGACAGGAGAGGAGCCGCAATCAGCCCCAGCATTTT
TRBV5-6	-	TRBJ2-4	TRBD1	CASSLVGTENIQYF	TGTGCCAGCAGCTTGGTCGGGACAGAAAACATTCAGTACTTC
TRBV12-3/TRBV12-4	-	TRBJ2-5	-	CASSLGGPPAQYF	TGTGCCAGCAGTTTAGGCGGGCCTCCCGCCCAGTACTTC
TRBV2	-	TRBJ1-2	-	CASSAETYGYTF	TGTGCCAGCAGTGCAGAAACCTATGGCTACACCTTC
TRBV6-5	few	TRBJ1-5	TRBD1	CASGGQSLGQPQHF	TGTGCCAGCGGGGGACAGTCCCTTGGACAGCCCCAGCATTTT
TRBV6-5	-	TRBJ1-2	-	CASSRDTRNYGYTF	TGTGCCAGCAGCCGGGACACCAGAAACTATGGCTACACCTTC
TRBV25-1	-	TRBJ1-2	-	CASSESGRPYGYTF	TGTGCCAGCAGTGAATCAGGGCGGCCCTATGGCTACACCTTC
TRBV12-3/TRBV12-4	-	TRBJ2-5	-	CASTADYGIPQYF	TGTGCCAGCACCGCGGACTACGGAATCCCCCAGTACTTC
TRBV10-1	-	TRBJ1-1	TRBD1	CASSEAQGGTEAFF	TGCGCCAGCAGTGAGGCCCAGGGGGGCACTGAAGCTTTCTTT
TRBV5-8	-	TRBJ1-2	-	CASSLALSGIGGYTF	TGTGCCAGCAGCTTGGCCCTGTCGGGGATAGGCGGCTACACCTTC
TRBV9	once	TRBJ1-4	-	CASSQKGRRDEKLFF	TGTGCCAGCAGCCAGAAAGGGAGGCGGGATGAAAAACTGTTTTTT
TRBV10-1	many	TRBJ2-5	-	CASSENPGETQYF	TGCGCCAGCAGTGAGAACCCGGGAGAGACCCAGTACTTC
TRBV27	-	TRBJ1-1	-	CASQSVGLMNTEAFF	TGTGCCAGCCAGAGCGTGGGGCTTATGAACACTGAAGCTTTCTTT
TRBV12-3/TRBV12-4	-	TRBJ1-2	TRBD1	CASSPEDRYGYTF	TGTGCCAGCAGTCCCGAGGACAGGTATGGCTACACCTTC
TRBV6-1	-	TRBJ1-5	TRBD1	CASSESGTANQPQHF	TGTGCCAGCAGTGAATCCGGGACAGCGAATCAGCCCCAGCATTTT
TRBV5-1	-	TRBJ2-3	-	CASSLRQVSTDTQYF	TGCGCCAGCAGCTTGAGACAGGTTAGCACAGATACGCAGTATTTT
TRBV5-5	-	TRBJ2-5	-	CASRPWGEETQYF	TGTGCCAGCAGGCCGTGGGGCGAGGAGACCCAGTACTTC
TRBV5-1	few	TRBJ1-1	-	CASSLGANTEAFF	TGCGCCAGCAGCTTGGGAGCAAACACTGAAGCTTTCTTT
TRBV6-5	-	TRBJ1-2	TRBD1	CASSLTGPNYGYTF	TGTGCCAGCAGTCTGACAGGGCCTAACTATGGCTACACCTTC
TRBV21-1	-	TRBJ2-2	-	CASSKGTGYTGELFF	TGTGCCAGCAGCAAAGGGACAGGGTACACCGGGGAGCTGTTTTTT
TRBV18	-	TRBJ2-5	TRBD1	CASSPPGTGGETQYF	TGTGCCAGCTCACCACCAGGCACAGGGGGAGAGACCCAGTACTTC
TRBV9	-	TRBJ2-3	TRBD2	CASSVGLAGATSTDTQYF	TGTGCCAGCAGCGTAGGGCTAGCGGGGGCCACTAGCACAGATACGCAGTATTTT
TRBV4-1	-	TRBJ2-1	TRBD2	CASSQPGTSGGARIF	TGCGCCAGCAGCCAACCTGGGACTAGCGGGGGGGCCAGGATCTTC
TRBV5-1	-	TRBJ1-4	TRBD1	CASSLGQGAGEKLFF	TGCGCCAGCAGCTTGGGCCAGGGGGCGGGGGAAAAACTGTTTTTT
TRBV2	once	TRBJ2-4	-	CASSETGLAKNIQYF	TGTGCCAGCAGTGAAACAGGGCTAGCCAAAAACATTCAGTACTTC
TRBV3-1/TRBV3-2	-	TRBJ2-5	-	CASSRLGRAQYF	TGTGCCAGCAGCCGCCTTGGCAGGGCCCAGTACTTC
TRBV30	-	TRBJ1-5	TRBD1	CAWSLGTGGFNQPQHF	TGTGCCTGGAGTCTCGGGACAGGGGGCTTCAATCAGCCCCAGCATTTT
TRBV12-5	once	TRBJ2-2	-	CASGLEGANTGELFF	TGTGCTAGTGGTTTGGAGGGGGCGAACACCGGGGAGCTGTTTTTT
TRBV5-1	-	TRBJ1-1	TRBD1	CASATGVNTEAFF	TGCGCCAGTGCTACAGGGGTTAACACTGAAGCTTTCTTT
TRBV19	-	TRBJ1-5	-	CASSMSARGGYSNQPQHF	TGTGCCAGTAGTATGTCCGCCAGGGGAGGGTATAGCAATCAGCCCCAGCATTTT
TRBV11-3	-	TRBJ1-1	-	CASSGYTAGGNTEAFF	TGTGCCAGCTCTGGTTATACTGCAGGTGGGAACACTGAAGCTTTCTTT
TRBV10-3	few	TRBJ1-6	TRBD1	CAISQGVSSYNSPLHF	TGTGCCATCAGCCAGGGGGTTAGCTCCTATAATTCACCCCTCCACTTT
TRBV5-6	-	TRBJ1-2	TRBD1	CASTPTRQGYGYTF	TGTGCCAGCACTCCAACGAGACAGGGGTATGGCTACACCTTC
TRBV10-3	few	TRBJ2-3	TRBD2	CAISFSGVTDTQYF	TGTGCCATCAGTTTTAGCGGGGTGACAGATACGCAGTATTTT
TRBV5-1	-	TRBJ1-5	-	CASSLDSYQPQHF	TGCGCCAGCAGCTTGGACAGTTATCAGCCCCAGCATTTT
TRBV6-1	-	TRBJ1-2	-	CASSEARAGSYGYTF	TGTGCCAGCAGTGAGGCCAGGGCGGGGAGCTATGGCTACACCTTC
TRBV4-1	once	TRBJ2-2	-	CASSTQGGHTNTGELFF	TGCGCCAGCAGCACCCAGGGCGGACATACAAACACCGGGGAGCTGTTTTTT
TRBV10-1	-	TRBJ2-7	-	CASSAGTSSLDEQYF	TGCGCCAGCAGTGCTGGGACAAGCTCCTTGGACGAGCAGTACTTC
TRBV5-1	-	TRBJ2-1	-	CASSLSGAVANNNEQFF	TGCGCCAGCAGCTTGTCTGGGGCGGTCGCTAACAACAATGAGCAGTTCTTC
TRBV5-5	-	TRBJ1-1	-	CASSPQDDTEAFF	TGTGCCAGCAGCCCACAGGACGACACTGAAGCTTTCTTT